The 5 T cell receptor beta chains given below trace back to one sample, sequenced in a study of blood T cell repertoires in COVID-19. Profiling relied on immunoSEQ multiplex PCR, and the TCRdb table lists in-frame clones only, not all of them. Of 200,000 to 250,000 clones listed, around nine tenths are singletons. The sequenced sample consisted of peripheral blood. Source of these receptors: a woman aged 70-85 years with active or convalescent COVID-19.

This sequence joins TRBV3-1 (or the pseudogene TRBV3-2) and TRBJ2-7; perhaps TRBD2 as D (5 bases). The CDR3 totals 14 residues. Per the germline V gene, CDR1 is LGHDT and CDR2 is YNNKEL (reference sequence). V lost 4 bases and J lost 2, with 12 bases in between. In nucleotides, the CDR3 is TGTGCCAGCAGCCGCGGGCCAGAAACCTACGAGCAGTACTTC. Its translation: CASSRGPETYEQYF.

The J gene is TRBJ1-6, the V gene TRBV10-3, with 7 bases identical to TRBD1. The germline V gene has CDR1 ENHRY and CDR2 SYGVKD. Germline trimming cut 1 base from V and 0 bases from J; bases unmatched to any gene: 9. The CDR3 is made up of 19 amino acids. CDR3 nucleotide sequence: TGTGCCATCAGTGAGTACCTAGGACAGGTTAGCTCCTATAATTCACCCCTCCACTTT. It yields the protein CAISEYLGQVSSYNSPLHF.

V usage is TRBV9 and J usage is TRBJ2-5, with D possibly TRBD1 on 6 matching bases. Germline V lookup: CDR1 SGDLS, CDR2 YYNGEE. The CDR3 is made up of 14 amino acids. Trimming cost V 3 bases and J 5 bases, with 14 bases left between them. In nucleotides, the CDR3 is TGTGCCAGCAGCGGGGGGCGCAAGGAGGAGACCCAGTACTTC. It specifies CASSGGRKEETQYF.

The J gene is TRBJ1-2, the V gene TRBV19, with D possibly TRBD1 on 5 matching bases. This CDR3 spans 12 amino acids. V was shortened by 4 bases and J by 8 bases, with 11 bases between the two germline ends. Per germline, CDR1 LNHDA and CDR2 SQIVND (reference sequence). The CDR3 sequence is CASSTRDGGYTF. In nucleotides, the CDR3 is TGTGCCAGTAGTACCAGGGATGGCGGCTACACCTTC.

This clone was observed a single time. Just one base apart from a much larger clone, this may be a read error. CDR3 bases: TGTGCCAGCAGTGTGGACAGGGACACTGAAGCTTTCTTT. It is translated as CASSVDRDTEAFF. The chain uses TRBV2 and TRBJ1-1, with 8 bases that match TRBD1. Germline CDR1 SNHLY, CDR2 FYNNEI. The CDR3 extends over 13 amino acids. J was trimmed by 3 bases and V by 4 bases; bases with no gene match: 1.